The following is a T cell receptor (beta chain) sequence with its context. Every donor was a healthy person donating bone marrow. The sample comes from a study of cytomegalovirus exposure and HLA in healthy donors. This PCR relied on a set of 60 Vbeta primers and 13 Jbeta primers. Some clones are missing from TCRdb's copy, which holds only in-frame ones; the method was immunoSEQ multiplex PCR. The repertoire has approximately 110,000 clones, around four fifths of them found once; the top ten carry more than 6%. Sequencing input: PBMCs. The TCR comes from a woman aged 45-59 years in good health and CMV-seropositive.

The CDR3 region has the DNA TGTGCCAGCCCGAGCCGGGCAGGGCTAATCTATAATTCACCCCTCCACTTT. Translating it yields CASPSRAGLIYNSPLHF. The chain joins TRBV7-3 to TRBJ1-6; D may be TRBD1 (5 bases). Deletions cut 8 bases from V and 3 bases from J, with 20 bases between. This CDR3 has 17 amino acids. Germline V gene data show CDR1 as SGHTA and CDR2 as FQGTGA.